These 17 T cell receptor beta chains share one sample of origin, sequenced in a study of blood T cell repertoires in COVID-19. The table came from immunoSEQ multiplex PCR; TCRdb's copy has only in-frame clones and leaves some out. This repertoire shows 300,000 to 400,000 clones, around 89% found once; its top ten account for about 1.1%. Sequencing input: PBMCs or T cells enriched from blood (not recorded which). The receptors stem from a woman aged 18 to 35 who had recovered from COVID-19.

The J gene is TRBJ2-1, the V gene TRBV30, with a tentative D call TRBD2 (5 bases). CDR1 is GTSNPN and CDR2 is SVGIG in the germline V gene (reference sequence). V was cut by 0 bases and J by 5 bases, with 14 bases left in between. The CDR3 covers 15 residues. The chain's CDR3 is CAWSVDYHPNNEQFF. The CDR3 bases are TGTGCCTGGAGTGTTGACTACCATCCAAACAATGAGCAGTTCTTC. The variable domain in full, with the rest retrieved from reference TRBV30 and TRBJ2-1, is SQTIHQWPATLVQPVGSPLSLECTVEGTSNPNLYWYRQAAGRGLQLLFYSVGIGQISSEVPQNLSASRPQDRQFILSSKKLLLSDSGFYLCAWSVDYHPNNEQFFGPGTRLTVL.

The gene calls are TRBV11-2 and TRBJ2-7, with 8 bases matching TRBD1. J lost 2 bases, V lost 3 bases, and 6 bases had no gene match. Germline CDR1 SGHAT, CDR2 FQNNGV. There are 15 residues in the CDR3. Here the CDR3 DNA reads TGTGCCAGCAGCTTTTTAGGGACAGGAGCCTACGAGCAGTACTTC. Translating gives CASSFLGTGAYEQYF.

This clone was observed once. The chain has TRBV27 and TRBJ2-3; the match to TRBD2 covers 14 bases. CDR1 and CDR2 (germline): MNHEY, SMNVEV (reference sequence). The V segment lost 6 bases and the J segment 1 base; nucleotides outside the gene matches: 6. The CDR3 contains 17 residues. The CDR3 DNA reads as TGTGCCAGCAGCCGAGGGACTAGCGGGGGTCGCACAGATACGCAGTATTTT. Protein sequence: CASSRGTSGGRTDTQYF.

The rearrangement links TRBV9 to TRBJ1-2; D is ambiguous. V gave up 0 bases and J gave up 0 bases, with 9 bases separating them. The CDR3 spans 15 residues. The germline gives CDR1 SGDLS, CDR2 YYNGEE. CDR3 sequence reads: CASSVARKTNYGYTF. The CDR3 DNA reads TGTGCCAGCAGCGTAGCCAGGAAGACTAACTATGGCTACACCTTC.

A few counts support this clone. The V gene is TRBV21-1, the J gene TRBJ2-7; the D call TRBD1 from the table was never checked on the DNA. TRBV21-1 is a pseudogene locus. This CDR3 has 13 amino acids. The chain's CDR3 is CASSTTGLREQYF. The CDR3 DNA reads as TGTGCCAGCAGCACCACAGGGTTGCGAGAGCAGTACTTC.

The rearrangement uses TRBV18 and TRBJ2-3; tentatively, D is TRBD1 (5 bases). This CDR3 has 17 residues. Germline CDR1 reads KGHSH; CDR2 reads LQKENI. The germline V and J ends were trimmed by 3 bases and 2 bases, with 18 bases remaining between them. CDR3 amino acids: CASSPTPTAVTTDTQYF. Here the CDR3 DNA reads TGTGCCAGCTCACCCACGCCGACAGCAGTAACCACAGATACGCAGTATTTT.

J is TRBJ1-2 and V is TRBV3-1 (or the pseudogene TRBV3-2), with D possibly being TRBD1 (6 bases). CDR1 is LGHDT, CDR2 YNNKEL, per germline (reference sequence). CDR3 length: 16 residues. The V end lost 2 bases, the J end lost 6 bases, and 19 bases lay between the germline ends. CDR3 nucleotide sequence: TGTGCCAGCAGCCAAATGGGGGGGGCGAAAGGTGATGGCTACACCTTC. This sequence encodes CASSQMGGAKGDGYTF.

V usage is TRBV7-9 and J usage is TRBJ2-2; D might be TRBD1 (6 bases). The CDR3 spans 15 residues. Germline values: CDR1 SEHNR, CDR2 FQNEAQ (reference sequence). Deletions cut 1 base from V and 4 bases from J, with 10 bases between. CDR3 DNA sequence: TGTGCCAGCAGCTTAGTAGGGGGTCTCACCGGGGAGCTGTTTTTT. Protein: CASSLVGGLTGELFF.

Only one count was recorded for this clone. The CDR3 bases are TGTGCCAGCAGTTTATACACCGGGACTAGCGGGGGGGGCGGCACAGATACGCAGTATTTT. Its translation is CASSLYTGTSGGGGTDTQYF. The chain is built from TRBV28 and TRBJ2-3; 16 bases agree with TRBD2. CDR3 length: 20 residues. Germline CDR1 reads MDHEN; CDR2 reads SYDVKM. V lost 1 base and J lost 1; bases outside the gene matches: 8.

This chain uses TRBV4-1 with TRBJ2-7; 8 nucleotides match TRBD1. The CDR3 runs to 14 residues. V trimming: 3 bases; J trimming: 5 bases; junction bases outside the gene matches: 6. Germline-derived CDR1 and CDR2 are MGHRA and YSYEKL. The CDR3 sequence: CASSQGATGDEQYF. DNA of the CDR3: TGCGCCAGCAGCCAGGGGGCGACAGGGGACGAGCAGTACTTC.

The rearrangement joins TRBV25-1 to TRBJ1-1; D gene ambiguous. The germline V and J ends were trimmed by 7 bases and 0 bases, with 15 bases remaining between them. The CDR3 consists of 15 residues. Germline CDR1 MGHDK, CDR2 SYGVNS. The DNA for the CDR3 is TGTGCCAGCACCCAAAGCGGGGTCATGAACACTGAAGCTTTCTTT. It yields the protein CASTQSGVMNTEAFF.

The rearrangement uses TRBV4-3 and TRBJ2-5, with 14 nucleotides matching TRBD2. The CDR3 length is 16 residues. V gave up 1 base and J gave up 3 bases; unmatched junction bases: 1. The V gene's germline CDR1 is LGHNA and CDR2 YSLEER. CDR3 bases: TGCGCCAGCAGCCAAGGGGGACTAGCGGGGGAAGAGACCCAGTACTTC. It codes for CASSQGGLAGEETQYF.

The chain recombines TRBV6-4 with TRBJ2-1; maybe TRBD2 (5 bases). CDR3 size: 15 residues. From germline, CDR1 is MRHNA and CDR2 SNTAGT. V gave up 2 bases and J gave up 7 bases, with 15 bases separating them. CDR3 sequence (DNA): TGTGCCAGCAGTGACCCGGGATCGGAAGGGAATGAGCAGTTCTTC. It specifies CASSDPGSEGNEQFF.

V and J are TRBV7-9 and TRBJ1-1; D is uncertain. CDR1 and CDR2 from the germline V gene are SEHNR and FQNEAQ (reference sequence). V shed 5 bases and J shed 3 bases, with 25 bases lying between them. The length of the CDR3 is 18 residues. Here the CDR3 reads CASSISYSLGHRDTEAFF. The CDR3 DNA sequence: TGTGCCAGCAGCATTTCATATTCCCTGGGCCACAGAGACACTGAAGCTTTCTTT.

In this sample, this clone turned up once. The V gene is TRBV5-6, the J gene TRBJ1-4, with D tentatively TRBD1 (6 bases). CDR1 SGHDT and CDR2 YYEEEE come from the germline V gene. The CDR3 has 17 amino acids. Trimming removed 1 base at V and 8 bases at J, with 21 bases between. In DNA form, the CDR3 reads TGTGCCAGCAGCTTGACAGGGAGGGCGGAGACCGAGGAAAAACTGTTTTTT. Its protein is CASSLTGRAETEEKLFF.

This chain uses TRBV5-1 with TRBJ2-7, with TRBD2 identical over 11 bases. CDR1 is SGHRS and CDR2 is YFSETQ in the germline V gene. Trimming at V came to 5 bases and at J to 5 bases, leaving 9 bases not matched to a gene. The CDR3 runs 15 residues. DNA of the CDR3: TGCGCCAGCAGACTAGCGGGGGCGCCAGTGGACGAGCAGTACTTC. Translating it yields CASRLAGAPVDEQYF.

V gene TRBV5-1 combines with J gene TRBJ2-1; TRBD2 might be the D (6 bases). Germline values: CDR1 SGHRS, CDR2 YFSETQ. The CDR3 length is 16 residues. The V and J ends lost 6 bases and 0 bases respectively, with 16 bases between them. CDR3 residues: CASTPRGISSYNEQFF. In nucleotides, the CDR3 is TGCGCCAGCACACCACGGGGGATTAGCTCCTACAATGAGCAGTTCTTC.